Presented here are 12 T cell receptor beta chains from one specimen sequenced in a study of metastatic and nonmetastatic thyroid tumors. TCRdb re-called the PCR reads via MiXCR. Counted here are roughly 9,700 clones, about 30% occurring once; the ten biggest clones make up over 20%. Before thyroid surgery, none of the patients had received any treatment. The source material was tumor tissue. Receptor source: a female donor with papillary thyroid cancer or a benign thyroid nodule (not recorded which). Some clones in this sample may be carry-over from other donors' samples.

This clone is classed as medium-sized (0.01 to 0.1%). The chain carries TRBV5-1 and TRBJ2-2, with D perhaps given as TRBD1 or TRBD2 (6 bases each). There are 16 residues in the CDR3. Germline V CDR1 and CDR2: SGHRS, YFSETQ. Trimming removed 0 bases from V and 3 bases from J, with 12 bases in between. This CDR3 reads CASSLGPRGDTGELFF. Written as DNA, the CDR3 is TGCGCCAGCAGCTTGGGTCCGAGGGGGGACACCGGGGAGCTGTTTTTT.

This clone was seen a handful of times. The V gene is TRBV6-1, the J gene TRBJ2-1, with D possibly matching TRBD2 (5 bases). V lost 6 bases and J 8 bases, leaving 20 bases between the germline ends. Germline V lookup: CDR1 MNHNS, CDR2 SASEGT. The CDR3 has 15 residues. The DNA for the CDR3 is TGTGCCAGCAGCCGCAATAGCGCGAGCCCGGATGAGCAGTTCTTC. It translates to CASSRNSASPDEQFF.

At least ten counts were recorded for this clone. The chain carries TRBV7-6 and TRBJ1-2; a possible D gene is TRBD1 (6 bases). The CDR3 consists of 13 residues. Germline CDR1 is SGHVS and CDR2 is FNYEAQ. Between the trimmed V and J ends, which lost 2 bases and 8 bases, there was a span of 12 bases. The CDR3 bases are TGTGCCAGCAGCTTACAGGGGAAAAGGGGCTACACCTTC. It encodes CASSLQGKRGYTF.

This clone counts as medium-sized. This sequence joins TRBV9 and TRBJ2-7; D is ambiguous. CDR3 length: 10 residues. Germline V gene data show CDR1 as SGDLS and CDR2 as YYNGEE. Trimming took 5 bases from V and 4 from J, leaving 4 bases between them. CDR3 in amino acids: CASSRYEQYF. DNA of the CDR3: TGTGCCAGCAGTAGGTACGAGCAGTACTTC.

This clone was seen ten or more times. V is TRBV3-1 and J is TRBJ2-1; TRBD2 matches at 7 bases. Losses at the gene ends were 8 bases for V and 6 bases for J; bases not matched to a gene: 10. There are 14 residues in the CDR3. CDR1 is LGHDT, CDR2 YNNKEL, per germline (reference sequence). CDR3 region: CASGTTSDRNEQFF. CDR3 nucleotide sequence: TGTGCCAGCGGTACAACTAGCGATCGCAATGAGCAGTTCTTC.

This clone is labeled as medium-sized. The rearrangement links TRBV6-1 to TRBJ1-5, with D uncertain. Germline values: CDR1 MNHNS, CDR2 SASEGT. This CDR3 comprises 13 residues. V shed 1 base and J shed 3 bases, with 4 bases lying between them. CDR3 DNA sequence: TGTGCCAGCAGTGAAGTGGACAATCAGCCCCAGCATTTT. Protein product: CASSEVDNQPQHF.

The CDR3 reads CASSATQSINTGELFF. Here the CDR3 DNA reads TGTGCCAGCAGCGCCACGCAGTCAATTAACACCGGGGAGCTGTTTTTT. This chain connects TRBV9 to TRBJ2-2; D call uncertain. Germline CDR1 is SGDLS and CDR2 is YYNGEE. V lost 3 bases to trimming and J lost 2 bases, with 14 bases between them. The CDR3 sequence is 16 residues long. Combining the CDR3 with reference TRBV9 and TRBJ2-2 gives the whole variable domain DSGVTQTPKHLITATGQRVTLRCSPRSGDLSVYWYQQSLDQGLQFLIQYYNGEERAKGNILERFSAQQFPDLHSELNLSSLELGDSALYFCASSATQSINTGELFFGEGSRLTVL.

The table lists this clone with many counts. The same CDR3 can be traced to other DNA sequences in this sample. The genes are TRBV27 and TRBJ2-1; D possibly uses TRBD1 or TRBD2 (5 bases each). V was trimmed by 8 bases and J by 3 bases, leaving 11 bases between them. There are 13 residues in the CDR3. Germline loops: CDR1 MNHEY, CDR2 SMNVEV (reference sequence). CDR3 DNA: TGTGCCAGCCGCCGGGACGGCTACAATGAGCAGTTCTTC. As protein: CASRRDGYNEQFF.

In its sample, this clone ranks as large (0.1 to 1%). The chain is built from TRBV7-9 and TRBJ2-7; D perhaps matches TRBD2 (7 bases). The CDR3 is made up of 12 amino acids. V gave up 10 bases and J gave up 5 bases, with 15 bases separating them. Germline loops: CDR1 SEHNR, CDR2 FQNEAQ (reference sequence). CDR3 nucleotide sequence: TGTGCCATAGACCTAGGGGGGGACGAGCAGTACTTC. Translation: CAIDLGGDEQYF.

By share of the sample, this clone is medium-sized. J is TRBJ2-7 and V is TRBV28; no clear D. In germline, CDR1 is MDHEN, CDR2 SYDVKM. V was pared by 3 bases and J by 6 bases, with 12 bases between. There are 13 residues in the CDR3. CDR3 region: CASSLVEPGEQYF. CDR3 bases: TGTGCCAGCAGTTTGGTAGAGCCTGGCGAGCAGTACTTC.

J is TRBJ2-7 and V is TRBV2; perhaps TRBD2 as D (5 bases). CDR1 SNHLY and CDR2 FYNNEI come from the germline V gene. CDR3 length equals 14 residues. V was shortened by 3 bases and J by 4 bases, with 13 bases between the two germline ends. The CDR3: CASSDSSRVYEQYF. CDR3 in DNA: TGTGCCAGCAGTGACTCTTCGAGGGTTTACGAGCAGTACTTC.

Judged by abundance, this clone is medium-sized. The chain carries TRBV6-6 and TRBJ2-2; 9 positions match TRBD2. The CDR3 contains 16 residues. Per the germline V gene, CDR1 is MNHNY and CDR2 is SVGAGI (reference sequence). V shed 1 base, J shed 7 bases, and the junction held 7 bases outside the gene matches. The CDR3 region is CASSYFVAGAFGELFF. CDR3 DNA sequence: TGTGCCAGCAGTTACTTTGTAGCGGGAGCCTTCGGGGAGCTGTTTTTT.